This T cell receptor beta chain was sequenced for a study of blood T cell repertoires in COVID-19. There are 14 residues in the CDR3. The germline V gene has CDR1 ENHRY and CDR2 SYGVKD. The V gene end was trimmed by 10 bases and the J gene end by 11 bases; junction bases not matched to a gene: 16. Generated by immunoSEQ multiplex PCR, the TCRdb table keeps only in-frame clones and is missing some. The table shows more than 110,000 clones, with approximately 80% occurring only once. The sequence derives from a woman in her forties or fifties who had recovered from COVID-19. The chain recombines TRBV10-3 with TRBJ1-2; 10 bases are shared with TRBD1. Sequencing was performed on PBMCs or T cells enriched from blood (not recorded which). CDR3 sequence (DNA): TGTGCCACCACGGAGGGGACAGGGGCATTTTTGTACACCTTC. Protein product: CATTEGTGAFLYTF.